The entry below describes one TCR beta chain. Time point specified: postoperative day 105 after intestinal transplantation (dayNNNN = postoperative day). This entry comes from a study of graft-versus-host responses after intestinal transplantation. Study at large: Multivisceral, liver-intestinal, or isolated intestinal transplants were performed in recipients. Anti-thymocyte globulin induction, then tacrolimus and steroids for around 3 years, went to all recipients.

Profiled with immunoSEQ multiplex PCR; TCRdb holds only in-frame clones, not every one. This sample has 9,500 to 12,000 clones; approximately 90% occur once, and the top ten carry about 3.3%. Per the germline V gene, CDR1 is MNHEY and CDR2 is SMNVEV (reference sequence). V dropped 5 bases and J dropped 6; count of bases not matched to a gene: 10. The CDR3 is made up of 14 amino acids. The gene calls are TRBV27 and TRBJ2-7; 7 positions match TRBD1. The source is a human patient who received an intestinal transplant, so some T cells may come from the graft donor. This specimen consisted of PBMCs, obtained 105 days after intestinal transplantation. The CDR3 coding sequence is TGTGCCAGCAGTCTGGCCGGGACAGTTCTCGAGCAGTACTTC. This sequence encodes CASSLAGTVLEQYF.